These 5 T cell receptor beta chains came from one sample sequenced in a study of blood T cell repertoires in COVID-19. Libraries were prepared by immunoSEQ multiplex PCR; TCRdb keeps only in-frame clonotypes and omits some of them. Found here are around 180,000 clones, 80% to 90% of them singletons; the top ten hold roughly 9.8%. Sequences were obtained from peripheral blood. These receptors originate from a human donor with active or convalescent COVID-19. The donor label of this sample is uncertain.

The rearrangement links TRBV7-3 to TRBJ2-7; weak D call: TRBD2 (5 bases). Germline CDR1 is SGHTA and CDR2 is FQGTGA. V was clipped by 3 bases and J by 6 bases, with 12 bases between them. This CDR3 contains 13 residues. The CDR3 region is CASSFYPGSEQYF. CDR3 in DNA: TGTGCCAGCAGCTTCTATCCGGGAAGCGAGCAGTACTTC.

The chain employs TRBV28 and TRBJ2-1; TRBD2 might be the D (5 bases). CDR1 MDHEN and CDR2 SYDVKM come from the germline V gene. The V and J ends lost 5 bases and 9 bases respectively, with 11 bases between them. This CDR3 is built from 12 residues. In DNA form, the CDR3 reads TGTGCCAGCAGTCTCACTAGTTTTGAGCAGTTCTTC. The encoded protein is CASSLTSFEQFF.

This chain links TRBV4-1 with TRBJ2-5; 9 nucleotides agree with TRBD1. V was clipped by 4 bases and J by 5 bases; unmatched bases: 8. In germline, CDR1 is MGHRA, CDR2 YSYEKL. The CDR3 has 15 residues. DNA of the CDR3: TGCGCCAGCAGCCGTACAGGGGGCGCAGGGGAGACCCAGTACTTC. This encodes CASSRTGGAGETQYF.

CDR3 loop: CASSLGQGLVNEQFF. CDR3 coding DNA: TGTGCCAGCTCTTTAGGACAGGGGTTGGTCAATGAGCAGTTCTTC. The chain has TRBV18 and TRBJ2-1, with 9 bases lining up with TRBD1. The CDR3 extends over 15 amino acids. The V gene end was trimmed by 6 bases and the J gene end by 6 bases; junction bases not matched to a gene: 9. Germline assignment: CDR1 KGHSH and CDR2 LQKENI.

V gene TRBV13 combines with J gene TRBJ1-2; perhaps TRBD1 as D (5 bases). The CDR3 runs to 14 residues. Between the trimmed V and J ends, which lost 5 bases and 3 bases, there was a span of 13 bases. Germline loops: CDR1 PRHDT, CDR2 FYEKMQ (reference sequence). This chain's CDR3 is CASSPRGSYYGYTF. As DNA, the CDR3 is TGTGCCAGCAGCCCCCGGGGGTCCTACTATGGCTACACCTTC.